These T cell receptor beta chains were read from a single sample in a study of blood T cell repertoires in COVID-19. Data came from immunoSEQ multiplex PCR; TCRdb stores just in-frame clones and leaves some out. The top ten clones hold roughly 25% of a sample with about 180,000 clones, 75% to 80% of them seen once. Sequencing was carried out using peripheral blood. These receptors came from a woman between 70 and 85 years old with acute or convalescent COVID-19. Both conserved end residues are part of each CDR3. The D gene is left open where the match is weak. Clone size is stated in some rows and not others, as once, few, many or a class when expanded.

j_gene | v_gene | d_gene | abundance | CDR3aa | CDR3nt
TRBJ2-1 | TRBV5-8 | NA | once | CASTNENRGLYNEQFF | TGTGCCAGCACCAATGAAAACAGGGGACTCTACAATGAGCAGTTCTTC
TRBJ1-1 | TRBV3-1/TRBV3-2 | TRBD1 | NA | CASSHGQGMGAFF | TGTGCCAGCAGCCACGGACAGGGGATGGGAGCTTTCTTT
TRBJ2-3 | TRBV9 | TRBD2 | NA | CASSEGTSGNTDTQYF | TGTGCCAGCAGCGAGGGGACTAGCGGGAACACAGATACGCAGTATTTT
TRBJ2-1 | TRBV4-1 | TRBD2 | NA | CASSQGLAGSYNEQFF | TGCGCCAGCAGCCAAGGACTAGCGGGCTCCTACAATGAGCAGTTCTTC
TRBJ2-7 | TRBV12-5 | TRBD2 | NA | CASGNGRAYEQYF | TGTGCTAGTGGTAACGGGAGGGCCTACGAGCAGTACTTC
TRBJ1-1 | TRBV6-2/TRBV6-3 | NA | NA | CASSPNRNTEAFF | TGTGCCAGCAGTCCCAATAGGAACACTGAAGCTTTCTTT
TRBJ1-6 | TRBV18 | TRBD1 | NA | CASSPGQGNSPLHF | TGTGCCAGCTCACCGGGACAGGGAAATTCACCCCTCCACTTT
TRBJ2-3 | TRBV9 | TRBD2 | NA | CASSVAGGSGRSTDTQYF | TGTGCCAGCAGCGTAGCGGGAGGGAGCGGGAGAAGCACAGATACGCAGTATTTT
TRBJ1-5 | TRBV7-8 | TRBD1 | once | CASSLTGEANQPQHF | TGTGCCAGCAGCCTAACAGGGGAGGCCAATCAGCCCCAGCATTTT
TRBJ2-4 | TRBV2 | NA | NA | CASSGNANRGGKNIQYF | TGTGCCAGCAGCGGAAACGCAAACAGGGGGGGCAAAAACATTCAGTACTTC
TRBJ2-7 | TRBV5-4 | NA | NA | CASSLVGGLEQYF | TGTGCCAGCAGCTTGGTCGGGGGACTCGAGCAGTACTTC
TRBJ1-2 | TRBV6-5 | TRBD1 | NA | CASSSTGGPNYGYTF | TGTGCCAGCAGTTCGACAGGGGGCCCTAACTATGGCTACACCTTC
TRBJ2-7 | TRBV27 | TRBD1 | NA | CASSRTGTGAYEQYF | TGTGCCAGCAGTCGCACCGGGACAGGAGCCTACGAGCAGTACTTC
TRBJ1-3 | TRBV19 | TRBD1 | NA | CASRPGQGISGNTIYF | TGTGCCAGTAGGCCGGGACAGGGGATCTCTGGAAACACCATATATTTT
TRBJ1-6 | TRBV4-1 | TRBD1 | NA | CASSQDPGQGFTLHF | TGCGCCAGCAGCCAGGATCCGGGACAGGGGTTTACCCTCCACTTT
TRBJ1-2 | TRBV2 | TRBD1 | NA | CASSQGVGDYGYTF | TGTGCCAGCAGTCAGGGGGTCGGAGACTATGGCTACACCTTC
TRBJ2-5 | TRBV5-6 | NA | NA | CASTRGIGEETQYF | TGTGCCAGCACTCGGGGGATCGGGGAAGAGACCCAGTACTTC
TRBJ2-2 | TRBV7-3 | NA | few | CASSSRENTGELFF | TGTGCCAGCAGCTCGCGGGAGAACACCGGGGAGCTGTTTTTT
TRBJ2-7 | TRBV18 | TRBD2 | NA | CASSTASGRGHYEQYF | TGTGCCAGCTCAACGGCTAGCGGGAGGGGACACTACGAGCAGTACTTC
TRBJ2-7 | TRBV2 | NA | NA | CASSEAPGSYEQYF | TGTGCCAGCAGTGAAGCGCCGGGGAGCTACGAGCAGTACTTC
TRBJ1-6 | TRBV3-1/TRBV3-2 | NA | medium-sized | CASSQPQGAYNSPLHF | TGTGCCAGCAGCCAACCACAGGGTGCTTATAATTCACCCCTCCACTTT
TRBJ2-3 | TRBV29-1 | TRBD2 | NA | CSVLGGSGSTDTQYF | TGCAGCGTTTTAGGCGGGAGCGGAAGCACAGATACGCAGTATTTT
TRBJ2-7 | TRBV5-1 | TRBD1 | once | CASSLVAGTGVYEQYF | TGCGCCAGCAGCTTGGTAGCTGGGACAGGGGTCTACGAGCAGTACTTC